This TCR beta chain derives from a study of cytomegalovirus exposure and HLA in healthy donors. Study-wide context: Around 200 million T cells yielded around 100 million unique TCR beta sequences, as an earlier analysis found.

General study points: Clonal expansion, a later analysis showed, was greater in HLA-associated TCR beta chains than in equally common others. A missense DCLRE1C variant was associated with V- and J-gene trimming of TCR beta chains in a later analysis, and an independent cohort replicated the association.

Primers for the PCR totalled 60 Vbeta and 13 Jbeta. Clones were sequenced by immunoSEQ multiplex PCR, and TCRdb holds only the in-frame ones, with some missing. The sample data list tens of thousands of clones. This CDR3 is 13 amino acids long. Trimming stripped 1 base from V and 6 bases from J, with 12 bases between. Germline V gene sequence: CDR1 GTSNPN, CDR2 SVGIG (reference sequence). For this clone: Its antigen is as yet unknown.

Each of the donors was a healthy bone marrow donor. The J gene is TRBJ1-1, the V gene TRBV30, with D hard to call. The receptor comes from a female donor in good health and CMV-seronegative. Sequences were obtained from PBMCs. CDR3 residues: CAWSGTLPPEAFF. The CDR3 DNA reads TGTGCCTGGAGTGGCACTCTCCCCCCTGAAGCTTTCTTT.